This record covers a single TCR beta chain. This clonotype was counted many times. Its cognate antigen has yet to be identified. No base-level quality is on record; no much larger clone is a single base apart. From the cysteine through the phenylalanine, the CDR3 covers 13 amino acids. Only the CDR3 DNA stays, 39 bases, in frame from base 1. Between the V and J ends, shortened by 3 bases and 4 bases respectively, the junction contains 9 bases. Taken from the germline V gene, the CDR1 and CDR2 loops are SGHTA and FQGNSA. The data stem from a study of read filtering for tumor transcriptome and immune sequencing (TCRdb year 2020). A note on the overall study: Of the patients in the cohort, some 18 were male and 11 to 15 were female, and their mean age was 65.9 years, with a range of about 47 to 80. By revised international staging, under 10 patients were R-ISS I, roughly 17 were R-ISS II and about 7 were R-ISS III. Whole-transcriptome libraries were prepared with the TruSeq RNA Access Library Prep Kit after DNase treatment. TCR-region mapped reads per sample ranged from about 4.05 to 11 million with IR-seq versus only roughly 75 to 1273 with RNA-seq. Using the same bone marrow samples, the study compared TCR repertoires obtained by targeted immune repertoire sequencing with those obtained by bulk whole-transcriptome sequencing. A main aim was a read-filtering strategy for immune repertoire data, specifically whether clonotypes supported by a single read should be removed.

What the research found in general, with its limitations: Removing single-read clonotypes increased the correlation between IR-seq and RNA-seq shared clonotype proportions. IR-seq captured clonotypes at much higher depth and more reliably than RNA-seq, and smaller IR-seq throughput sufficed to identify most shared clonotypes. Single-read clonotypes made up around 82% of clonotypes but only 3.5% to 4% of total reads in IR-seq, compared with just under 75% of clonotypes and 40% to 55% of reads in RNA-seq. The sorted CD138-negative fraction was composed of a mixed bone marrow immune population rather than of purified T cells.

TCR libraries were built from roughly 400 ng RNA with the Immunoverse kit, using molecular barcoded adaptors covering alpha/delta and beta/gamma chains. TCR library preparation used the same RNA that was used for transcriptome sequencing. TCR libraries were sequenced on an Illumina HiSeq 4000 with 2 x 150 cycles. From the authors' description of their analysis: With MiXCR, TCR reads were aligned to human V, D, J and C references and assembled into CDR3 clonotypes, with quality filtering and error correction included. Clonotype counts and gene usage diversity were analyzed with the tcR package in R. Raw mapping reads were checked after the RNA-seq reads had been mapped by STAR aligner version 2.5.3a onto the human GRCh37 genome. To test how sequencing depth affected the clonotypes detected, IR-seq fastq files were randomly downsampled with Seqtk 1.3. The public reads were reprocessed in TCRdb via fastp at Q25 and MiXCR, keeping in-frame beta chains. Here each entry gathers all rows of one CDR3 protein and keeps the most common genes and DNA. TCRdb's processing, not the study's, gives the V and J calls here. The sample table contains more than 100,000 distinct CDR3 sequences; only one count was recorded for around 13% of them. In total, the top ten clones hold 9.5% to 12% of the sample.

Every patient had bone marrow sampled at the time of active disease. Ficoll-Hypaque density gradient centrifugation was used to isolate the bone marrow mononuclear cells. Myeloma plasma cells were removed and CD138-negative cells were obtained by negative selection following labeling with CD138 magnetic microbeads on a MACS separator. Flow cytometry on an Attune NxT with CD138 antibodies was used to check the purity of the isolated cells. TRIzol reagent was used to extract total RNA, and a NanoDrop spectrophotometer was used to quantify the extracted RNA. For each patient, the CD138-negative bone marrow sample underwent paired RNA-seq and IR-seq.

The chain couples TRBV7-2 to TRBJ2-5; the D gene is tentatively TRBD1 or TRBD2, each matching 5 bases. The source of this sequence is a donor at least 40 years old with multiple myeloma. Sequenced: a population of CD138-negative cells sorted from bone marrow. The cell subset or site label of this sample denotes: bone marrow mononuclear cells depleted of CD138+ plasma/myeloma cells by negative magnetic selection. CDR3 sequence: CASSFPGGETQYF. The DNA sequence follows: TGTGCCAGCAGCTTCCCTGGGGGAGAGACCCAGTACTTC.